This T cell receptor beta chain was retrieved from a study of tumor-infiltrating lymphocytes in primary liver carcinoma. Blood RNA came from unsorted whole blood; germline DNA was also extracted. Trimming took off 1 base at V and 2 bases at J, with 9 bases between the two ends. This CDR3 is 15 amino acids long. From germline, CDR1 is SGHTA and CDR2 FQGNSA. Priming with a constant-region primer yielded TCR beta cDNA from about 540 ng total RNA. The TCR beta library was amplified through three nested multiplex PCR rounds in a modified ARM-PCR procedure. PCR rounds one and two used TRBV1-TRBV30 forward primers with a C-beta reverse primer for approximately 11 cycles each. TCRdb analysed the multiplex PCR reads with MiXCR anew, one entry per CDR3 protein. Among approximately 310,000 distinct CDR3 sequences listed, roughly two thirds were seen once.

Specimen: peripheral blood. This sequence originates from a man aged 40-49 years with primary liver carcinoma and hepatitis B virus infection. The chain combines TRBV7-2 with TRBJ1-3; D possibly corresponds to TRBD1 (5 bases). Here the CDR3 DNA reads TGTGCCAGCAGCTTAGGCGCAGGGACTGGAAACACCATATATTTT. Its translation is CASSLGAGTGNTIYF.